These 11 T cell receptor beta chains came from one sample sequenced in a study of cytotoxic CD8 clonotypes in ibrutinib-treated CLL. Assay: immunoSEQ multiplex PCR; the TCRdb copy retains only in-frame clones and omits some. This sample has tens of thousands of clones, with 50% to 70% found just once. The material was PBMCs, obtained after 24 months of ibrutinib treatment. The receptors derive from a human donor with chronic lymphocytic leukemia.

In this sample, this clone turned up a few times. This sequence joins TRBV30 and TRBJ2-5; D call uncertain. The V gene lost 3 bases and the J gene lost 5 bases, with 10 bases spanning the gap. The V gene's germline CDR1 is GTSNPN and CDR2 SVGIG (reference sequence). The CDR3 is 12 amino acids. In DNA form, the CDR3 reads TGTGCCTGGAGCGCGCTTGGGGAGACCCAGTACTTC. It encodes CAWSALGETQYF.

The gene calls are TRBV27 and TRBJ2-3; the D gene is possibly TRBD1 (6 bases). The germline V and J ends were trimmed by 4 bases and 4 bases, with 9 bases remaining between them. The length of the CDR3 is 13 residues. Germline V lookup: CDR1 MNHEY, CDR2 SMNVEV (reference sequence). In nucleotides, the CDR3 is TGTGCCAGCAGTTACAGGGCATCAGATACGCAGTATTTT. Translation: CASSYRASDTQYF.

The chain couples TRBV5-1 to TRBJ2-1; no reliable D call. Germline V gene sequence: CDR1 SGHRS, CDR2 YFSETQ. This CDR3 region has 15 residues. The ends were cut back, 5 bases at V and 3 bases at J, with 15 bases in the middle. CDR3 amino acids: CASRLELRVYNEQFF. The CDR3 DNA follows: TGCGCCAGCAGGCTTGAGCTCCGGGTCTACAATGAGCAGTTCTTC.

The CDR3 DNA reads as TGTGCCAGCAGCTCCGGACTCCTCGCCGGGGAGCTGTTTTTT. Translated: CASSSGLLAGELFF. The rearrangement links TRBV7-9 to TRBJ2-2, with a tentative D call TRBD2 (5 bases). The germline V gene encodes CDR1 SEHNR and CDR2 FQNEAQ (reference sequence). The CDR3 sequence is 14 residues long. The V gene lost 4 bases and the J gene lost 6 bases, with 12 bases spanning the gap.

V and J are TRBV2 and TRBJ2-4, with no clear D. From germline, CDR1 is SNHLY and CDR2 FYNNEI. The CDR3 contains 15 residues. V was pared by 4 bases and J by 7 bases, with 17 bases between. Written as DNA, the CDR3 is TGTGCCAGCAGTGCCTTCGCCGTTCAGAGTAACATTCAGTACTTC. As protein: CASSAFAVQSNIQYF.

Concerning this clone: One base separates it from a far larger clone, so it is likely a read error. V is TRBV5-4 and J is TRBJ2-3; no clear D. CDR1 and CDR2 (germline): SGHNT, YYREEE (reference sequence). Between the trimmed V and J ends, which lost 3 bases and 3 bases, there was a span of 11 bases. The CDR3 loop spans 14 amino acids. The CDR3 region is CASSWPSGTDTQYF. In nucleotides, the CDR3 is TGTGCCAGCAGCTGGCCGAGTGGTACAGATACGCAGTATTTT. Full variable domain (rest looked up from reference TRBV5-4 and TRBJ2-3): ETGVTQSPTHLIKTRGQQVTLRCSSQSGHNTVSWYQQALGQGPQFIFQYYREEENGRGNFPPRFSGLQFPNYSSELNVNALELDDSALYLCASSWPSGTDTQYFGPGTRLTVL.

This chain uses TRBV5-1 with TRBJ2-2; 8 bases match TRBD2. Germline CDR1 is SGHRS and CDR2 is YFSETQ. V gave up 1 base and J gave up 1 base; unmatched junction bases: 3. CDR3 length: 16 residues. This CDR3 reads CASSLSLAGNTGELFF. The CDR3 DNA follows: TGCGCCAGCAGCTTGTCTCTAGCGGGGAACACCGGGGAGCTGTTTTTT.

This clone was detected once. The V call is TRBV6-5, the J call TRBJ1-1; D is possibly TRBD1 (5 bases). Trimming removed 4 bases from V and 2 bases from J, with 8 bases in between. This CDR3 is 13 amino acids long. Germline CDR1 reads MNHEY; CDR2 reads SVGAGI. The CDR3 loop is CASSFTGNTEAFF. CDR3 bases: TGTGCCAGCAGTTTCACAGGTAACACTGAAGCTTTCTTT.

The chain links TRBV4-1 to TRBJ2-2; 8 nucleotides agree with TRBD1. CDR3 size: 16 residues. V lost 0 bases, J lost 6 bases, and 6 bases stayed unmatched. The V gene's germline CDR1 is MGHRA and CDR2 YSYEKL. The CDR3 coding sequence is TGCGCCAGCAGCCAAGAATGGACAGGGTTCGCCGGGGAGCTGTTTTTT. Its protein product is CASSQEWTGFAGELFF.

This clone was found many times. The genes are TRBV11-2 and TRBJ1-2; 7 nucleotides agree with TRBD1. The CDR3 runs to 13 residues. Germline CDR1 reads SGHAT; CDR2 reads FQNNGV. V trimming: 1 base; J trimming: 8 bases; junction bases outside the gene matches: 4. The CDR3: CASSLGQGTGYTF. The CDR3 coding sequence is TGTGCCAGCAGCTTAGGACAGGGAACCGGCTACACCTTC.

The chain recombines TRBV5-6 with TRBJ2-7, with D unresolved. Germline V gene lookup returns CDR1 SGHDT and CDR2 YYEEEE. V was clipped by 2 bases and J by 7 bases, with 10 bases between them. The CDR3 consists of 12 residues. Here the CDR3 reads CASSFGFGEQYF. CDR3 DNA: TGTGCCAGCAGCTTCGGGTTTGGGGAGCAGTACTTC.